This TCR beta chain was recovered during a study of cytomegalovirus exposure and HLA in healthy donors. Produced via immunoSEQ multiplex PCR; TCRdb's table is partial and in-frame only. Of almost 65,000 clones listed, around 89% are singletons. The germline V gene encodes CDR1 MDHEN and CDR2 SYDVKM. Trimming took off 8 bases at V and 4 bases at J, with 8 bases between the two ends. CDR3 length equals 11 residues. Sequenced: PBMCs. The rearrangement links TRBV28 to TRBJ1-2; D uncertain. This clonotype was obtained from a woman aged 18-29 years in good health and CMV-seronegative. The chain's CDR3 is CASRQVYGYTF. The DNA of the CDR3 is TGTGCCAGCCGGCAGGTCTATGGCTACACCTTC.